Shown below are 26 T cell receptor beta chains from a single sample sequenced in a study of T cell repertoires in ileal Crohn's disease. Method: immunoSEQ multiplex PCR; TCRdb's copy keeps in-frame clones and lacks some. The table has some 5,000 clones, 78% seen once. Sequencing was carried out using ileal tissue. These TCRs come from an adult with Crohn's disease.

The chain employs TRBV4-1 and TRBJ1-3; the match to TRBD1 covers 7 bases. The CDR3 is made up of 16 amino acids. The junction had 8 bases not matched to a gene; V was cut back by 4 bases and J by 2 bases. Germline V CDR1 and CDR2: MGHRA, YSYEKL. The CDR3 DNA reads as TGCGCCAGCAGCCTTCTTCACAGGGGAACTGGAAACACCATATATTTT. The encoded protein is CASSLLHRGTGNTIYF.

The V call is TRBV29-1, the J call TRBJ1-5; TRBD1 agrees at 8 bases. The CDR3 covers 15 residues. CDR1 SQVTM and CDR2 ANQGSEA come from the germline V gene. J lost 2 bases, V lost 4 bases, and 7 bases had no gene match. CDR3 DNA: TGCAGCGTTGGACAGGGGTTAACGGGCAATCAGCCCCAGCATTTT. Its protein product is CSVGQGLTGNQPQHF. Full variable domain (missing parts from reference TRBV29-1 and TRBJ1-5): SAVISQKPSRDICQRGTSLTIQCQVDSQVTMMFWYRQQPGQSLTLIATANQGSEATYESGFVIDKFPISRPNLTFSTLTVSNMSPEDSSIYLCSVGQGLTGNQPQHFGDGTRLSIL.

The chain couples TRBV4-1 to TRBJ1-1; D may be TRBD1 (5 bases). Germline V gene sequence: CDR1 MGHRA, CDR2 YSYEKL. This CDR3 has 16 residues. V was clipped by 2 bases and J by 4 bases, with 17 bases between them. CDR3 in amino acids: CASSQFRGVGGTEAFF. CDR3 bases: TGCGCCAGCAGCCAATTCCGGGGGGTAGGAGGCACTGAAGCTTTCTTT.

The J gene is TRBJ2-7, the V gene TRBV19, with 9 bases identical to TRBD1. Per the germline V gene, CDR1 is LNHDA and CDR2 is SQIVND (reference sequence). V lost 3 bases, J lost 4 bases, and 4 bases stayed unmatched. The CDR3 is 14 amino acids. CDR3 amino acids: CASSIAGTGYEQYF. The CDR3 nucleotides read TGTGCCAGTAGTATCGCGGGGACAGGGTACGAGCAGTACTTC.

The V and J genes are TRBV19 and TRBJ2-3; 9 nucleotides align to TRBD1. Germline assignment: CDR1 LNHDA and CDR2 SQIVND (reference sequence). The length of the CDR3 is 18 residues. V was clipped by 3 bases and J by 7 bases; unmatched bases: 17. CDR3 in amino acids: CASSIISLGDRVGHTQYF. The CDR3 coding sequence is TGTGCCAGTAGTATTATATCATTGGGGGACAGGGTAGGGCATACGCAGTATTTT.

This clone was seen more than once but under ten times. This rearrangement joins TRBV4-2 to TRBJ2-1; 11 positions match TRBD2. From germline, CDR1 is LGHNA and CDR2 YNFKEQ. This CDR3 region has 18 residues. Unmatched junction bases numbered 16, after V lost 4 bases and J lost 8 bases. The CDR3 DNA reads TGTGCCAGCAGCCCACATGACCCTAGCGGGGGGCCGTACGATGAGCAGTTCTTC. Encoded protein: CASSPHDPSGGPYDEQFF.

This clone appeared a few times. This sequence joins TRBV5-4 and TRBJ1-4; a possible D gene is TRBD1 (6 bases). The germline gives CDR1 SGHNT, CDR2 YYREEE (reference sequence). V gave up 4 bases and J gave up 0 bases, with 13 bases separating them. This CDR3 spans 16 amino acids. The CDR3 nucleotides read TGTGCCAGCAGCCCGACAGGACCTTCAACTAATGAAAAACTGTTTTTT. Its translation: CASSPTGPSTNEKLFF. Full variable domain (remainder filled in from reference TRBV5-4 and TRBJ1-4): ETGVTQSPTHLIKTRGQQVTLRCSSQSGHNTVSWYQQALGQGPQFIFQYYREEENGRGNFPPRFSGLQFPNYSSELNVNALELDDSALYLCASSPTGPSTNEKLFFGSGTQLSVL.

The chain uses TRBV5-5 and TRBJ2-2; D is perhaps TRBD1 (6 bases). The germline V gene encodes CDR1 SGHKS and CDR2 YYEKEE (reference sequence). The CDR3 has 16 residues. Between the trimmed V and J ends, which lost 4 bases and 3 bases, there was a span of 16 bases. CDR3: CASSKTGSLDTGELFF. CDR3 sequence (DNA): TGTGCCAGCAGCAAGACAGGAAGTCTAGACACCGGGGAGCTGTTTTTT. Full variable domain (missing parts from reference TRBV5-5 and TRBJ2-2): DAGVTQSPTHLIKTRGQQVTLRCSPISGHKSVSWYQQVLGQGPQFIFQYYEKEERGRGNFPDRFSARQFPNYSSELNVNALLLGDSALYLCASSKTGSLDTGELFFGEGSRLTVL.

This clone was observed a handful of times. The rearrangement uses TRBV4-1 and TRBJ1-6, with D hard to call. The CDR3 is made up of 15 amino acids. Trimming took off 1 base at V and 7 bases at J, with 11 bases between the two ends. In germline, CDR1 is MGHRA, CDR2 YSYEKL. In DNA form, the CDR3 reads TGCGCCAGCAGCCAAGCTCAGCGGGCGAATTCACCCCTCCACTTT. This translates into CASSQAQRANSPLHF.

This chain connects TRBV30 to TRBJ1-2; TRBD1 might be the D (5 bases). V lost 4 bases and J 4 bases, leaving 10 bases between the germline ends. The CDR3 runs to 12 residues. Germline V lookup: CDR1 GTSNPN, CDR2 SVGIG (reference sequence). CDR3 residues: CAWTPGGYGYTF. CDR3 bases: TGTGCCTGGACCCCGGGGGGCTATGGCTACACCTTC.

The V call is TRBV5-4, the J call TRBJ2-3, with D hard to call. This CDR3 comprises 12 residues. Germline CDR1 reads SGHNT; CDR2 reads YYREEE (reference sequence). The germline V and J ends were trimmed by 1 base and 6 bases, with 6 bases remaining between them. CDR3 protein: CASSLTGDTQYF. Here the CDR3 DNA reads TGTGCCAGCAGCTTGACCGGGGATACGCAGTATTTT.

The CDR3 coding sequence is TGTGCCAGCAGCTTTGGACCGGGACTGGGCCCAGATACGCAGTATTTT. It is translated as CASSFGPGLGPDTQYF. The chain recombines TRBV7-9 with TRBJ2-3; perhaps TRBD2 as D (6 bases). This CDR3 has 16 residues. CDR1 is SEHNR and CDR2 is FQNEAQ in the germline V gene (reference sequence). V shed 3 bases and J shed 4 bases, with 17 bases lying between them.

The chain has TRBV27 and TRBJ1-6; D possibly corresponds to TRBD1 (5 bases). The V gene lost 1 base and the J gene lost 9 bases, with 13 bases spanning the gap. The length of the CDR3 is 15 residues. Germline CDR1 and CDR2: MNHEY and SMNVEV (reference sequence). CDR3 sequence (DNA): TGTGCCAGCAGTTTATATCCAGGGCAGGCTTCACCCCTCCACTTT. It codes for CASSLYPGQASPLHF.

There are a few counts of this clone. One end of the junction fails to match germline, which may point to a read error. The chain combines TRBV27 with TRBJ1-6, with D possibly being TRBD1 (6 bases). The CDR3 consists of 13 residues. Germline CDR1 MNHEY, CDR2 SMNVEV (reference sequence). CDR3: CVSSLNRVPPLHF. The CDR3 DNA is TGTGTCAGCAGTTTGAACAGGGTGCCACCCCTCCACTTT.

As to this clone: The junction and the germline gene differ at one end; a read error may be behind it. The chain combines TRBV7-2 with TRBJ2-5; maybe TRBD2 (6 bases). The DNA matches TRBJ2-7 better at its end, which makes the J call doubtful. CDR1 is SGHTA, CDR2 FQGNSA, per germline. The CDR3 length is 13 residues. CDR3 protein: CASSLSTRGEQYF. CDR3 in DNA: TGCGCCAGCAGCTTATCGACTAGAGGCGAGCAGTACTTC.

For this clone: An end of the junction differs from the germline gene, which may be a read error. This chain uses TRBV4-1 with TRBJ2-7; TRBD2 agrees at 8 bases. This CDR3 is 15 amino acids long. The germline gives CDR1 MGHRA, CDR2 YSYEKL. The CDR3 coding sequence is TGCGTCAGCAGCCAAGTGGTCAGGGTAGCGGGAGAGCAGTACTTC. Protein: CVSSQVVRVAGEQYF.

This rearrangement joins TRBV5-6 to TRBJ2-7; 9 bases fit TRBD1. The CDR3 length is 13 residues. CDR1 and CDR2 from the germline V gene are SGHDT and YYEEEE. Germline trimming cut 4 bases from V and 8 bases from J; bases unmatched to any gene: 7. The CDR3 DNA reads TGTGCCAGCAGCCTTCGGACAGGGGATAAGCAGTACTTC. Its protein is CASSLRTGDKQYF.

The chain is built from TRBV2 and TRBJ1-3; 7 bases map to TRBD1. The trim removed 6 bases at V and 0 bases at J, leaving 2 bases unmatched. CDR1 and CDR2 from the germline V gene are SNHLY and FYNNEI. This CDR3 has 14 amino acids. CDR3 loop: CASSRDSSGNTIYF. DNA of the CDR3: TGTGCCAGCAGCCGGGACAGCTCTGGAAACACCATATATTTT.

Concerning this clone itself: Germline is not matched at one junction end, which may reflect a read error. Distinct nucleotide sequences in the sample also encode this CDR3. The V and J genes are TRBV2 and TRBJ1-1; D unclear. The CDR3 runs to 11 residues. Per germline, CDR1 SNHLY and CDR2 FYNNEI. The DNA for the CDR3 is TGTGCCAGCCACTATAACACTGAGGCTTTCTTT. Translation gives CASHYNTEAFF.

The chain has TRBV9 and TRBJ1-6; D call uncertain. CDR1 SGDLS and CDR2 YYNGEE come from the germline V gene. V lost 4 bases to trimming and J lost 9 bases, with 17 bases between them. The CDR3 sequence is 15 residues long. The CDR3 reads CASSPSRSESSPLHF. CDR3 sequence (DNA): TGTGCCAGCAGCCCATCCCGGAGCGAGAGTTCACCCCTCCACTTT.

The J gene is TRBJ2-1, the V gene TRBV7-9; 9 bases match TRBD1. The CDR3 has 15 amino acids. V shed 5 bases and J 6 bases; nucleotides not matched to a gene: 8. Germline V gene sequence: CDR1 SEHNR, CDR2 FQNEAQ (reference sequence). For the CDR3, the DNA is TGTGCCAGCAGCCAGCAGGGGACAGGGATCAATGAGCAGTTCTTC. Encoded protein: CASSQQGTGINEQFF.

This clone was counted between two and nine times. V is TRBV7-9 and J is TRBJ1-4; no reliable D call. Trimming took 2 bases from V and 5 from J, leaving 9 bases between them. CDR1 SEHNR and CDR2 FQNEAQ come from the germline V gene (reference sequence). The CDR3 is made up of 14 amino acids. This CDR3 is CASSLKAGNEKLFF. The CDR3 DNA follows: TGTGCCAGCAGCTTAAAAGCCGGGAATGAAAAACTGTTTTTT.

This clone was counted only a few times. CDR3 sequence (DNA): TGCAGCGTTCAAAACAGGGGTATATCGAACACTGAAGCTTTCTTT. Its translation is CSVQNRGISNTEAFF. This chain joins TRBV29-1 and TRBJ1-1; 7 nucleotides agree with TRBD1. Germline lookup yields CDR1 SQVTM and CDR2 ANQGSEA. J lost 1 base, V lost 5 bases, and 10 bases had no gene match. The CDR3 loop spans 15 amino acids.

The chain joins TRBV5-1 to TRBJ1-2; 7 bases fit TRBD1. Germline CDR1 SGHRS, CDR2 YFSETQ. Trimming at V came to 4 bases and at J to 4 bases, leaving 7 bases not matched to a gene. The CDR3 has 14 residues. The CDR3 here is CASSPGTASYGYTF. The DNA for the CDR3 is TGCGCCAGCAGCCCCGGGACAGCGAGCTATGGCTACACCTTC.

In this sample, this clone turned up once. V usage is TRBV5-5 and J usage is TRBJ1-5; D ambiguous. The CDR3 length is 15 residues. Looked up from germline, CDR1 is SGHKS and CDR2 is YYEKEE (reference sequence). V was cut by 0 bases and J by 3 bases, with 10 bases left in between. CDR3 in amino acids: CASSLGLTDNQPQHF. CDR3 nucleotide sequence: TGTGCCAGCAGCTTGGGACTTACTGACAATCAGCCCCAGCATTTT.

V usage is TRBV4-2 and J usage is TRBJ1-3, with TRBD1 matching over 7 bases. Germline V gene data show CDR1 as LGHNA and CDR2 as YNFKEQ. V dropped 0 bases and J dropped 2; count of bases not matched to a gene: 4. The CDR3 length is 16 residues. CDR3 bases: TGTGCCAGCAGCCAAGAGCCTAGGGGGCCTGGAAACACCATATATTTT. This encodes CASSQEPRGPGNTIYF.